Detailed here is one T cell receptor (beta chain). Its cognate antigen is unknown. Primers used in a second PCR of roughly 6 to 11 cycles were a sample-barcoded 5' primer and a J-beta primer mix. TCRdb ran MiXCR on the 5' RACE reads and lists one entry per CDR3 protein. The table lists roughly 700,000 distinct CDR3 sequences, roughly 25% of them singletons. The entry originates in a study of blood T cells in healthy people across ages. On the study more broadly: Per every two T cells, about one barcoded beta molecule was captured by template switching.

Study conclusions and caveats: Higher naive T cell percentage went strongly together with higher TCR beta diversity.

In germline, CDR1 is SEHNR, CDR2 FQNEAQ (reference sequence). Trimming shortened V by 1 base and J by 3 bases, and 12 bases separated the two germline ends. The CDR3 spans 16 residues. Samples had at least 7 million PBMCs isolated from them. The same specimen was also included in a second study, on T cells of mothers and their children. That source adds: Each child contributed around 3 million TCR beta CDR3 reads, while each mother contributed over 8.5 million.

The chain recombines TRBV7-9 with TRBJ2-2; D perhaps matches TRBD2 (6 bases). The sequence was collected from a boy younger than 18 in good health. Sequencing was carried out using blood. In nucleotides, the CDR3 is TGTGCCAGCAGCTTAGTGGGAGGTCGTGACACCGGGGAGCTGTTTTTT. Translated, it gives CASSLVGGRDTGELFF.